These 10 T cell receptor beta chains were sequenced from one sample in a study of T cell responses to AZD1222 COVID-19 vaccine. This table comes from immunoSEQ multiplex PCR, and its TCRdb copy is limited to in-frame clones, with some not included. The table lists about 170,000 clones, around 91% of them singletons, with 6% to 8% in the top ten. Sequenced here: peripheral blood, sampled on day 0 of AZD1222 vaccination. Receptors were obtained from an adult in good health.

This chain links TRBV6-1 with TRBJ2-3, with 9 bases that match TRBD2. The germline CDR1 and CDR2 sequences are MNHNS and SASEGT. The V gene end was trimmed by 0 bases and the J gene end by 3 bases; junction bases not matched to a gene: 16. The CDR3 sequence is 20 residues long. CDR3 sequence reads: CASSEAGLAGIVHLTDTQYF. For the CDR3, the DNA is TGTGCCAGCAGTGAAGCGGGGCTAGCGGGGATTGTGCACTTGACAGATACGCAGTATTTT.

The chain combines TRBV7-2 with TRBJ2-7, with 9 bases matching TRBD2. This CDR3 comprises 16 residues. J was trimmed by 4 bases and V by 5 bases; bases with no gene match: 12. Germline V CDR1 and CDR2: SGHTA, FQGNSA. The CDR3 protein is CASSPQVAGGTYEQYF. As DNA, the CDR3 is TGTGCCAGCAGCCCACAGGTGGCGGGGGGGACTTACGAGCAGTACTTC.

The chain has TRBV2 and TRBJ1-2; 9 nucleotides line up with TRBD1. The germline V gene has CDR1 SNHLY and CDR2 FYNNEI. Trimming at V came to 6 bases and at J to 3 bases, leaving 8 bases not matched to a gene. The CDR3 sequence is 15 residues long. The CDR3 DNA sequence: TGTGCCAGCAGAGGCGGGACAGGGACTCACTATGGCTACACCTTC. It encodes CASRGGTGTHYGYTF.

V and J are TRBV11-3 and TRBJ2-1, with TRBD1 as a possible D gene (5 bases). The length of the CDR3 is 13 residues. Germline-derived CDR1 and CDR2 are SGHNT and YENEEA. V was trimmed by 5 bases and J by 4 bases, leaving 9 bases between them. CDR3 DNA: TGTGCCAGCAGCGCGACAGCGTACAATGAGCAGTTCTTC. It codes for CASSATAYNEQFF.

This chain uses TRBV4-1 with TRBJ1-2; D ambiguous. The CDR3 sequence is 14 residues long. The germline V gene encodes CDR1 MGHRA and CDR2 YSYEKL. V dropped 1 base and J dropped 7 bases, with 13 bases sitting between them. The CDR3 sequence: CASSQVFGFGGYTF. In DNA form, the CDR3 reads TGCGCCAGCAGCCAAGTCTTCGGATTTGGTGGCTACACCTTC.

The CDR3 loop reads CASSLGPGANYGYTF. CDR3 DNA: TGTGCCAGCAGCTTAGGACCCGGGGCCAACTATGGCTACACCTTC. The rearrangement uses TRBV11-2 and TRBJ1-2, with D possibly being TRBD1 (5 bases). Germline CDR1 and CDR2: SGHAT and FQNNGV. The V and J ends lost 1 base and 2 bases respectively, with 11 bases between them. The CDR3 totals 15 residues. The complete variable domain, with remaining parts taken from reference TRBV11-2 and TRBJ1-2, reads EAGVAQSPRYKIIEKRQSVAFWCNPISGHATLYWYQQILGQGPKLLIQFQNNGVVDDSQLPKDRFSAERLKGVDSTLKIQPAKLEDSAVYLCASSLGPGANYGYTFGSGTRLTVV.

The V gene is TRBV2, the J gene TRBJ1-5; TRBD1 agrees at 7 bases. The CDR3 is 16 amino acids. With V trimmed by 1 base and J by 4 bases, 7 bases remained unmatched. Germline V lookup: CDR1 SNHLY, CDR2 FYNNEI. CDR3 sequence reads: CASSEVGTARNQPQHF. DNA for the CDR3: TGTGCCAGCAGTGAAGTTGGGACAGCGAGAAATCAGCCCCAGCATTTT.

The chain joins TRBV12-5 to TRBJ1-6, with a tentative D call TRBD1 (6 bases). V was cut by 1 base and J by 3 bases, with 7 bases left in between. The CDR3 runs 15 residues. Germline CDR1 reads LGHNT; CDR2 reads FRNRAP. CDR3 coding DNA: TGTGCTAGTGGTTTGGCAGGGGTCTATAATTCACCCCTCCACTTT. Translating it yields CASGLAGVYNSPLHF.

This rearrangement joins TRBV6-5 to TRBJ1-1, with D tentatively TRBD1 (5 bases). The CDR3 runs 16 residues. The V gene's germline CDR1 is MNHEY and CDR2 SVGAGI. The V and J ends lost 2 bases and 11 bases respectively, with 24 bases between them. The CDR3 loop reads CASSYGRDKPGWGAFF. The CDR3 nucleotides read TGTGCCAGCAGTTACGGCAGGGATAAACCTGGATGGGGGGCTTTCTTT.

CDR3 residues: CASSLGSKGNTEAFF. CDR3 sequence (DNA): TGTGCCAGCAGCTTAGGAAGTAAGGGGAACACTGAAGCTTTCTTT. V gene TRBV11-3 combines with J gene TRBJ1-1; D unclear. This CDR3 spans 15 amino acids. Deletions cut 1 base from V and 1 base from J, with 10 bases between. CDR1 is SGHNT, CDR2 YENEEA, per germline. The whole variable domain, remainder taken from reference TRBV11-3 and TRBJ1-1, is EAGVVQSPRYKIIEKKQPVAFWCNPISGHNTLYWYLQNLGQGPELLIRYENEEAVDDSQLPKDRFSAERLKGVDSTLKIQPAELGDSAVYLCASSLGSKGNTEAFFGQGTRLTVV.